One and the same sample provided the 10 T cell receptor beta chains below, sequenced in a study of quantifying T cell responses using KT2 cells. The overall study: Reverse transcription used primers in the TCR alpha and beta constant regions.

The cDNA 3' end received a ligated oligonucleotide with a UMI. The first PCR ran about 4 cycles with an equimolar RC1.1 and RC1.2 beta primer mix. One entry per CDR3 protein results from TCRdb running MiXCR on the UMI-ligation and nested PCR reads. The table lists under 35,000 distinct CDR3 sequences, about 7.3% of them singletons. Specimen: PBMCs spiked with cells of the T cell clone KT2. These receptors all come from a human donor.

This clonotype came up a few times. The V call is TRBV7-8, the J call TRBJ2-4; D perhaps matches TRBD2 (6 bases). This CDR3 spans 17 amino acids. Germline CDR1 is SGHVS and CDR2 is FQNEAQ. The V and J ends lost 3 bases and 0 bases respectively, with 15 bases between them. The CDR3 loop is CASSFDQRALAKNIQYF. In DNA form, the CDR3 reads TGTGCCAGCAGCTTCGATCAGCGGGCCTTAGCCAAAAACATTCAGTACTTC.

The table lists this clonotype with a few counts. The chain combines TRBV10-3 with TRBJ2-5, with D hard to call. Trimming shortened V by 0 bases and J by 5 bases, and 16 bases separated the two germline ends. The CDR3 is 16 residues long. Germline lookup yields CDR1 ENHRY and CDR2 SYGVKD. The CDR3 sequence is CAISESTLERVETQYF. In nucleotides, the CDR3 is TGTGCCATCAGTGAGTCGACTCTAGAGAGAGTGGAGACCCAGTACTTC.

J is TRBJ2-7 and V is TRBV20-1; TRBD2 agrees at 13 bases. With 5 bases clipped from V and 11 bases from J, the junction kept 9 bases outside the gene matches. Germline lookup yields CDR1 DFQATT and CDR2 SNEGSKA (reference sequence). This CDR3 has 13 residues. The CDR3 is CSASLTSGRSEYF. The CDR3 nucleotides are TGCAGTGCTTCGTTGACTAGCGGGAGGTCAGAGTACTTC.

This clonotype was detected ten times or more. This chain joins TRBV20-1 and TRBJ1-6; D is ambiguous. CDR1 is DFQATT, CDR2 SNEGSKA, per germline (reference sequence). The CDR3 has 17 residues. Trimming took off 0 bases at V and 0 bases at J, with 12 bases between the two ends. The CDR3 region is CSARDAAQSSYNSPLHF. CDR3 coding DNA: TGCAGTGCTAGAGATGCGGCACAGAGCTCCTATAATTCACCCCTCCACTTT.

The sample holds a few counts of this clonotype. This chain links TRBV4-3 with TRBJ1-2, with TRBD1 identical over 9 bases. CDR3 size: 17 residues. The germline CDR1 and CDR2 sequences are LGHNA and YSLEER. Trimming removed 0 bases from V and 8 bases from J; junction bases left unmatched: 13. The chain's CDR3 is CASSQELDGTGKEGYTF. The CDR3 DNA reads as TGCGCCAGCAGCCAAGAGTTGGATGGGACAGGGAAGGAAGGCTACACCTTC.

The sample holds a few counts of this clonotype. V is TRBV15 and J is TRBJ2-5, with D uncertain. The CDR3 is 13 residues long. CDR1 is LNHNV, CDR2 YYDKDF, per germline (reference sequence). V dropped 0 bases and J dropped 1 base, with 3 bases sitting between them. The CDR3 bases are TGTGCCACCAGCAGAGACAGCCAAGAGACCCAGTACTTC. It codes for CATSRDSQETQYF.

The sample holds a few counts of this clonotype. The CDR3 DNA reads as TGTGCCAGCAGTTTAGAAGGGACCGGGGAGCTGTTTTTT. It codes for CASSLEGTGELFF. The V gene is TRBV27, the J gene TRBJ2-2; D is undetermined. Trimming removed 2 bases at V and 5 bases at J, with 6 bases between. This CDR3 region has 13 residues. Germline V gene lookup returns CDR1 MNHEY and CDR2 SMNVEV (reference sequence).

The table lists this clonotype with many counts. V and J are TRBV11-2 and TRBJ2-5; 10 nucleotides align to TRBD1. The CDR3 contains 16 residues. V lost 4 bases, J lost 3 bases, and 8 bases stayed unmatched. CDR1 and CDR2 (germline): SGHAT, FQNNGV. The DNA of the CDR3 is TGTGCCAGCAGCTCAGCTCGAGGACAGGGGGAAGAGACCCAGTACTTC. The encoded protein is CASSSARGQGEETQYF.

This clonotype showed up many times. The CDR3 is CASSYFLQLYGYTF. CDR3 bases: TGTGCCAGCAGTTATTTTTTACAGCTCTATGGCTACACCTTC. The rearrangement joins TRBV6-2 or TRBV6-3 to TRBJ1-2; no clear D. Per the germline V gene, CDR1 is MNHEY and CDR2 is SVGEGT. CDR3 length: 14 amino acids. V was trimmed by 3 bases and J by 4 bases, leaving 12 bases between them.

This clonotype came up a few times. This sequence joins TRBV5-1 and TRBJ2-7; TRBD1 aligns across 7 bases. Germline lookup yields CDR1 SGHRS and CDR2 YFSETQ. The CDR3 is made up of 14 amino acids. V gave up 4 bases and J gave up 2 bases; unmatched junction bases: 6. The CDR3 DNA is TGCGCCAGCAGCGTTCGGGACAGTACCTACGAGCAGTACTTC. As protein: CASSVRDSTYEQYF.